Detailed here is one TCR beta chain. Just one base apart from a much larger clone, this may be a read error. HTBI primers from iRepertoire and Arm-PCR of CDR3 regions yielded the TCR beta libraries. MiXCR, run by TCRdb on the multiplex PCR reads, gives a single entry per CDR3 protein. The sample has some 460,000 distinct CDR3 sequences; around 16% are singletons. V was pared by 0 bases and J by 5 bases, with 19 bases between. The CDR3 length is 17 residues. The V gene's germline CDR1 is SGHNT and CDR2 YYREEE (reference sequence). The time point here: newly diagnosed GD, antithyroid drugs for less than 3 months. TCR sequences were obtained from RNA taken from PBMCs. This sample stems from a study of regulatory T cells in long-lasting Graves disease. These data also featured in a second study, about T cells in Graves' hyperthyroidism and ophthalmopathy.

This clonotype was obtained from a man in his forties with Graves disease. The chain couples TRBV5-4 to TRBJ2-3; D possibly corresponds to TRBD2 (6 bases). The material sequenced was peripheral blood mononuclear cells (PBMCs), taken at new diagnosis, from a patient treated with antithyroid drugs. In DNA, the CDR3 is TGTGCCAGCAGCTTGGGGAGTCTGGTTAGCGGAAAAGATACGCAGTATTTT. This codes for CASSLGSLVSGKDTQYF.